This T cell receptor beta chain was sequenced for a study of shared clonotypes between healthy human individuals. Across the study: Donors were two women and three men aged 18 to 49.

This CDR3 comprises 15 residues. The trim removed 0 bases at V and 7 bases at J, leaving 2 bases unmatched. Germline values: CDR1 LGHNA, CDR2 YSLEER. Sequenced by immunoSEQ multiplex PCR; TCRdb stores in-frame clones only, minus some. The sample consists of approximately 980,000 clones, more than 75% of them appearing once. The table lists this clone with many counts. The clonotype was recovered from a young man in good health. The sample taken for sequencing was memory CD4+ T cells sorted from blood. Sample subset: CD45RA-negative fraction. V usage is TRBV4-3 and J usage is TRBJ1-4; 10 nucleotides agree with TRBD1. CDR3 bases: TGCGCCAGCAGCCAAGAGGGGGACAGGGGTGAAAAACTGTTTTTT. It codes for CASSQEGDRGEKLFF.